A selection of T cell receptor beta chains follows, all from one sample in a study of blood T cell repertoires in COVID-19. Profiled with immunoSEQ multiplex PCR; TCRdb holds only in-frame clones, not every one. The sample yields about 200,000 clones, 85% to 90% seen once. The sequencing sample was made of peripheral blood. The receptors shown here come from a man aged 55-75 years with acute or convalescent COVID-19. Both conserved end residues are part of each CDR3. Some rows have no size entry. The others give once, few or many, or a class for an expanded clone.

j_gene,v_gene,abundance,CDR3aa
TRBJ2-7,TRBV12-3/TRBV12-4,once,CASRGTGLHEQYF
TRBJ2-7,TRBV27,-,CASSKLWTDEQYF
TRBJ2-3,TRBV24-1,-,CATSQEDKSTDTQYF
TRBJ1-4,TRBV6-1,-,CASSAFQGASGEKLFF
TRBJ1-1,TRBV28,-,CASSSGRGNTEAFF
TRBJ2-5,TRBV7-3,-,CASSLIAGSGQETQYF
TRBJ1-6,TRBV6-5,-,CASMRDSNSPLHF
TRBJ1-3,TRBV6-5,-,CASSSGTYAPTIYF
TRBJ2-3,TRBV5-4,-,CASSLITQGTDTQYF
TRBJ1-6,TRBV27,-,CASTGDRSSYNSPLHF
TRBJ2-1,TRBV5-1,few,CASTLPGDNEQFF
TRBJ2-1,TRBV28,-,CASSPNNEQFF
TRBJ1-4,TRBV6-1,-,CASSETGTATNEKLFF
TRBJ2-2,TRBV5-1,-,CASSLGMRGSGELFF
TRBJ1-2,TRBV18,-,CASSPLPPRQGAYYGYTF
TRBJ1-4,TRBV5-1,-,CASSLVGQGNNEKLFF
TRBJ1-2,TRBV21-1,-,CASSKREFGGYTF
TRBJ2-2,TRBV9,-,CASSVQGNTGELFF
TRBJ2-7,TRBV5-1,-,CASSPQATGGSYEQYF
TRBJ2-3,TRBV4-1,-,CASSQGDRVPDTQYF
TRBJ2-5,TRBV3-1/TRBV3-2,few,CASSQGIAGETQYF
TRBJ1-5,TRBV25-1,-,CASSDLSEDQPQHF
TRBJ2-3,TRBV5-1,-,CASSRDWGRGTDTQYF
TRBJ2-7,TRBV6-5,-,CASSPRPEVIYEQYF
TRBJ2-5,TRBV5-1,once,CASSPSLTGQETQYF
TRBJ2-6,TRBV7-3,-,CASSLRAGLTSGANVLTF
TRBJ1-6,TRBV14,-,CASSQQGRYNSPLHF
TRBJ2-2,TRBV5-1,-,CASSGNAGLSTGELFF
TRBJ2-3,TRBV7-3,once,CASSLTGPDTQYF
TRBJ2-7,TRBV21-1,-,CASTQGRPVSYEQYF
TRBJ2-2,TRBV11-2,-,CASSLGGGNTGELFF
TRBJ1-3,TRBV4-2,-,CASSQLTGGNTIYF
TRBJ1-6,TRBV9,-,CASSGPGATNGNSPLHF
TRBJ1-2,TRBV27,-,CASSPDRGQVVNYGYTF
TRBJ2-7,TRBV6-5,-,CASSYPHSYEQYF
TRBJ1-6,TRBV25-1,-,CASRQKNSPLHF
TRBJ2-3,TRBV7-9,many,CASGYRALKTGGTQYF
TRBJ1-4,TRBV4-3,-,CASSLQGRLNEKLFF
TRBJ1-6,TRBV28,-,CACGAHIYNSPLHF
TRBJ1-5,TRBV9,-,CASSVAVSNQPQHF
TRBJ1-6,TRBV11-2,-,CASSSDGQLRGRGSPLHF
TRBJ2-5,TRBV2,-,CATKPLGQQETQYF